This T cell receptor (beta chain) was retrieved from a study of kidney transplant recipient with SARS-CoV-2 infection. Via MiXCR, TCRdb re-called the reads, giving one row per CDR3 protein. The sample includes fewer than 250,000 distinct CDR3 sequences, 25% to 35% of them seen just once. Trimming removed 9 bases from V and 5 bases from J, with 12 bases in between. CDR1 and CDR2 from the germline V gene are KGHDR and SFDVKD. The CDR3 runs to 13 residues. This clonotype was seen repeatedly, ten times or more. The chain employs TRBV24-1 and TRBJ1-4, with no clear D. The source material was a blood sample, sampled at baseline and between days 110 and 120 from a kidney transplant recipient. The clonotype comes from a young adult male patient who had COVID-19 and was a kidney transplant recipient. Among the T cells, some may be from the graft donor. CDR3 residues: CATPGRINEKLFF. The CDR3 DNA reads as TGTGCCACCCCTGGGCGGATAAATGAAAAACTGTTTTTT.